One and the same sample provided the 12 T cell receptor beta chains below, sequenced in a study of blood T cells in healthy people across ages (dated by TCRdb to between 2014 and 2017). The library was prepared using 5' RACE. Sequenced using an Illumina HiSeq 2500. A second roughly 6 to 12 cycle PCR used a sample-barcoded 5' primer and a J-beta primer mix. The public reads were reanalyzed by TCRdb: fastp trimming at Q25, MiXCR alignment, in-frame beta chains only. Records with the same CDR3 protein are collapsed into one entry carrying the most frequent genes and DNA. Recorded for this sample are 1.5 million to 1.9 million distinct CDR3 sequences; roughly two fifths of them occurred a single time. Of the sample, over 3.5% falls within the top ten clones. Sequences were obtained from blood. Receptors were obtained from a young woman in good health.

This clonotype showed up just a few times. This chain uses TRBV11-2 with TRBJ1-2, with 7 bases lining up with TRBD1. The trim removed 3 bases at V and 3 bases at J, leaving 10 bases unmatched. There are 16 residues in the CDR3. Germline CDR1 and CDR2: SGHAT and FQNNGV. This CDR3 reads CASSFAGTELYYGYTF. DNA of the CDR3: TGTGCCAGCAGCTTTGCCGGGACAGAGTTATACTATGGCTACACCTTC.

This clonotype was detected ten times or more. The chain is built from TRBV6-5 and TRBJ2-7, with TRBD1 as a possible D gene (5 bases). The germline V gene encodes CDR1 MNHEY and CDR2 SVGAGI. The CDR3 covers 13 residues. Deletions cut 2 bases from V and 3 bases from J, with 8 bases between. The CDR3 region has the DNA TGTGCCAGCAGTTACGGTACAGGCTACGAGCAGTACTTC. Translation: CASSYGTGYEQYF.

This clonotype was detected only a few times. The chain is built from TRBV14 and TRBJ2-1; TRBD1 matches 10 bases. V lost 4 bases to trimming and J lost 5 bases; unmatched junction nucleotides: 8. CDR3 length: 16 residues. In germline, CDR1 is SGHDN, CDR2 FVKESK. CDR3 coding DNA: TGTGCCAGCAGCCGGAGGGACAGGGGTTTAGACAATGAGCAGTTCTTC. Translating gives CASSRRDRGLDNEQFF.

A few counts support this clonotype. The gene calls are TRBV4-3 and TRBJ1-2; D might be TRBD1 (5 bases). In germline, CDR1 is LGHNA, CDR2 YSLEER. The V end was cut by 4 bases, the J end by 13 bases, with 22 bases between. The CDR3 contains 14 residues. The CDR3 DNA sequence: TGCGCCAGCAGCCCCGAAGTGGGGCGCCTTCCGGTCACCTTC. It encodes CASSPEVGRLPVTF.

V usage is TRBV9 and J usage is TRBJ2-3; D possibly corresponds to TRBD1 (6 bases). V lost 0 bases and J lost 3, with 8 bases in between. There are 14 residues in the CDR3. Germline assignment: CDR1 SGDLS and CDR2 YYNGEE. CDR3 DNA sequence: TGTGCCAGCAGCGTAGTAGGGACAACAGATACGCAGTATTTT. The encoded protein is CASSVVGTTDTQYF.

The chain employs TRBV12-3 or TRBV12-4 and TRBJ1-1; possibly TRBD1 for D (5 bases). The CDR3 has 12 residues. V gave up 3 bases and J gave up 7 bases, with 9 bases separating them. CDR3 DNA: TGTGCCAGCAGTTTCGGGGCCCGTGAAGCTTTCTTT. It specifies CASSFGAREAFF.

The chain links TRBV20-1 to TRBJ1-1; 8 bases agree with TRBD1. Per germline, CDR1 DFQATT and CDR2 SNEGSKA (reference sequence). V lost 6 bases, J lost 4 bases, and 7 bases stayed unmatched. This CDR3 is built from 13 residues. For the CDR3, the DNA is TGCAGTGCGGTAAGACAGGGGATCACTGAAGCTTTCTTT. This gives the protein CSAVRQGITEAFF.

V is TRBV20-1 and J is TRBJ2-4; 10 bases agree with TRBD2. The ends lost 2 bases at V and 7 bases at J; junction bases unmatched: 5. In germline, CDR1 is DFQATT, CDR2 SNEGSKA (reference sequence). There are 14 residues in the CDR3. DNA of the CDR3: TGCAGTGCTAGAAAGGGACTAGCGAAGAACATTCAGTACTTC. Protein sequence: CSARKGLAKNIQYF.

The chain recombines TRBV12-3 or TRBV12-4 with TRBJ1-5; 7 nucleotides match TRBD1. This CDR3 has 18 residues. The junction had 9 bases not matched to a gene; V was cut back by 1 base and J by 0 bases. This CDR3 reads CASSLDVGRGDSNQPQHF. In DNA form, the CDR3 reads TGTGCCAGCAGTTTAGATGTCGGCAGGGGGGATAGCAATCAGCCCCAGCATTTT.

This clonotype is a singleton in its sample. This chain links TRBV24-1 with TRBJ2-7; weak D call: TRBD2 (6 bases). Per germline, CDR1 KGHDR and CDR2 SFDVKD. The CDR3 runs to 13 residues. The V gene lost 2 bases and the J gene lost 6 bases, with 10 bases spanning the gap. Here the CDR3 reads CATSDYGRGEQYF. In nucleotides, the CDR3 is TGTGCCACCAGTGATTACGGGCGGGGCGAGCAGTACTTC.

The chain is built from TRBV5-1 and TRBJ2-1; 8 positions agree with TRBD2. Germline lookup yields CDR1 SGHRS and CDR2 YFSETQ. The CDR3 sequence is 14 residues long. Trimming took 2 bases from V and 6 from J; bases not matched to a gene: 4. The CDR3 DNA is TGCGCCAGCAGCTTAAGGCGGGGGGCCAATGAGCAGTTCTTC. This translates into CASSLRRGANEQFF.

The chain recombines TRBV6-5 with TRBJ2-4, with D uncertain. The DNA end is more similar to TRBJ2-5, so the J call may be wrong. This CDR3 is built from 15 residues. CDR1 is MNHEY, CDR2 SVGAGI, per germline. CDR3 bases: TGTGCCAGCAGTTACCGGACCCTACTCCAAGAGACCCAGTACTTC. It encodes CASSYRTLLQETQYF.